The clone carrying this TCR beta chain was detected only a few times. Its antigen is still unknown. Germline CDR1 reads SGDLS; CDR2 reads YYNGEE. V was clipped by 4 bases and J by 4 bases; unmatched bases: 5. The CDR3 loop spans 14 amino acids. The authors reverse transcribed all of the isolated RNA, so sequencing captured expressed TCRB transcripts. About 3.57 million reads were obtained on average from naive, central memory and regulatory T cell samples. Measured with immunoSEQ multiplex PCR; TCRdb has only the in-frame clones, and not every one. This sample has about 150,000 clones, with about 9.4% found just once. The sample belongs to a study of beta chain features in type 1 diabetes. Study-wide points: Among patients with Type 1 diabetes, TCRB CDR3s were moderately but significantly shorter in every one of the four CD4+ subsets. Compared to healthy donors, patients appeared to have naive, central memory and Treg TCRB repertoires that were more alike.

The sequenced material came from central memory CD4+ T cells from blood. This sequence was found in a man aged 25 to 45 with type 1 diabetes. This chain joins TRBV9 and TRBJ2-7, with 10 bases matching TRBD2. The CDR3 sequence: CASSSSGSKYEQYF. CDR3 sequence (DNA): TGTGCCAGCAGCTCTAGCGGGAGTAAGTACGAGCAGTACTTC. The complete variable domain, with remaining parts taken from reference TRBV9 and TRBJ2-7, reads DSGVTQTPKHLITATGQRVTLRCSPRSGDLSVYWYQQSLDQGLQFLIQYYNGEERAKGNILERFSAQQFPDLHSELNLSSLELGDSALYFCASSSSGSKYEQYFGPGTRLTVT.